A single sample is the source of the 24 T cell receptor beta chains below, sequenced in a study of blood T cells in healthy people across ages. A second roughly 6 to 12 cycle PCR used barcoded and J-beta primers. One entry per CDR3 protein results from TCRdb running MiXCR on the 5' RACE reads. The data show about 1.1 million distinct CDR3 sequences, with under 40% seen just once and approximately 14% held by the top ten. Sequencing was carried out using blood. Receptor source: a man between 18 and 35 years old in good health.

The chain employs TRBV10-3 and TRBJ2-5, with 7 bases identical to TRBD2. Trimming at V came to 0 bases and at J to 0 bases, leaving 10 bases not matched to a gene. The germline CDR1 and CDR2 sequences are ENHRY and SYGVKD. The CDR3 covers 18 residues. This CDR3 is CAISESSRTSAYQETQYF. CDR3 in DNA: TGTGCCATCAGTGAGTCTAGCCGAACTAGCGCCTACCAAGAGACCCAGTACTTC.

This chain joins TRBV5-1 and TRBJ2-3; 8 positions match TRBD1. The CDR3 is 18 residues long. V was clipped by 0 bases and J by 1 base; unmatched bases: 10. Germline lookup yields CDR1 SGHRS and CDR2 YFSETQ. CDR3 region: CASSLARTGMFRTDTQYF. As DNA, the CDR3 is TGCGCCAGCAGCTTGGCTCGGACAGGGATGTTTCGCACAGATACGCAGTATTTT.

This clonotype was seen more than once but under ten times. CDR3 sequence (DNA): TGTGCCAGCAGACAGGGGGTACGCACTGAAGCTTTCTTT. Its translation is CASRQGVRTEAFF. The rearrangement joins TRBV6-5 to TRBJ1-1; 8 nucleotides align to TRBD1. In germline, CDR1 is MNHEY, CDR2 SVGAGI. V gave up 6 bases and J gave up 4 bases; unmatched junction bases: 4. CDR3 length: 13 amino acids.

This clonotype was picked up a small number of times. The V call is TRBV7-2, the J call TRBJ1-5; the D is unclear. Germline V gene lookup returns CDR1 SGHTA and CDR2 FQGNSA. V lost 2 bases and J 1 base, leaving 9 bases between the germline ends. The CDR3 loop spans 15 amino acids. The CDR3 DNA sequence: TGTGCCAGCAGCTTATCGGGTCAGAGCAATCAGCCCCAGCATTTT. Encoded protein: CASSLSGQSNQPQHF.

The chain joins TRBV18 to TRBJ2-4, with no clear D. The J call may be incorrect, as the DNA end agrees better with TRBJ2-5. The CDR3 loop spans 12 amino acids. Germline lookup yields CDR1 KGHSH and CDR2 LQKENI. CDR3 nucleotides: TGTGCCAGCGCACTAAGACAAGAGACCCAGTACTTC. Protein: CASALRQETQYF.

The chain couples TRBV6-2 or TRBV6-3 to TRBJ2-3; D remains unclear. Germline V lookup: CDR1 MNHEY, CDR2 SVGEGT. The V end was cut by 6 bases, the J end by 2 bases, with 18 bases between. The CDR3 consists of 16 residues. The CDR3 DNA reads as TGTGCCAGCAGGCCGATTGGTGTATCCATCACAGATACGCAGTATTTT. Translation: CASRPIGVSITDTQYF.

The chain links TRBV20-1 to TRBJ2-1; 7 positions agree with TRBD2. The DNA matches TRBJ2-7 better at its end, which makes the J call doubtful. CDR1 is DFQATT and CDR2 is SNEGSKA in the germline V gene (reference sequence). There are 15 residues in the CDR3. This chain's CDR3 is CSARDGGKVYNEQYF. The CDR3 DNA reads TGCAGTGCTAGGGACGGGGGGAAGGTATACAATGAGCAGTACTTC.

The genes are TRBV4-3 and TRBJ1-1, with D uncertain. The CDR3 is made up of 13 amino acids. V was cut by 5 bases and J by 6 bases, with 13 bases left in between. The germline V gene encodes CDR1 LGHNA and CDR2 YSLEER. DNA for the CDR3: TGCGCCAGCAGCACCCGGGGTAAGGCTGAAGCTTTCTTT. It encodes CASSTRGKAEAFF.

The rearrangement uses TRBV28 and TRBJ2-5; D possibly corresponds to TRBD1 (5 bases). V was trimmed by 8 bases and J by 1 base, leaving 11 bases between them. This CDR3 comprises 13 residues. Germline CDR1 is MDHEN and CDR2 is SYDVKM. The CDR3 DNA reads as TGTGCCAGCCTTCAGGGTCCCCAAGAGACCCAGTACTTC. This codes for CASLQGPQETQYF.

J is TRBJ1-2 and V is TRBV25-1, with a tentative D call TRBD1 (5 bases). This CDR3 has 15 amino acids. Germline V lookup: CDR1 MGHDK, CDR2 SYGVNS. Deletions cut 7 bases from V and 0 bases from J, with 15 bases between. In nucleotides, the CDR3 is TGTGCCAGCACCCCTGGGGGGGTAGCTAACTATGGCTACACCTTC. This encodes CASTPGGVANYGYTF.

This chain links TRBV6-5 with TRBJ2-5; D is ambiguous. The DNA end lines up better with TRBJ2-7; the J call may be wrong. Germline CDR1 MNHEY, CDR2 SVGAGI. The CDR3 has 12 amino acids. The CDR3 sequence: CASSRGPHEQYF. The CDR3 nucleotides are TGTGCCAGCAGTCGAGGACCCCACGAGCAGTACTTC.

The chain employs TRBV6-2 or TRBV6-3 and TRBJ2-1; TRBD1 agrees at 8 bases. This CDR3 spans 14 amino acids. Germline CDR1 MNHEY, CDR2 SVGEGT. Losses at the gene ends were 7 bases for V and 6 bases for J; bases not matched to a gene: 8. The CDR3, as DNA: TGTGCCAGCATAAGGGACAGGAGTTCCAATGAGCAGTTCTTC. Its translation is CASIRDRSSNEQFF.

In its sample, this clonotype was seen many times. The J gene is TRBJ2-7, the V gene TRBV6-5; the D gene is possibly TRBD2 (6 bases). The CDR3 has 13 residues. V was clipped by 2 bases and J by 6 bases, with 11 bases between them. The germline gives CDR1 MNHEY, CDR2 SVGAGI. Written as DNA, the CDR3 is TGTGCCAGCAGTTACCGGAGGGGAACCGAGCAGTACTTC. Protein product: CASSYRRGTEQYF.

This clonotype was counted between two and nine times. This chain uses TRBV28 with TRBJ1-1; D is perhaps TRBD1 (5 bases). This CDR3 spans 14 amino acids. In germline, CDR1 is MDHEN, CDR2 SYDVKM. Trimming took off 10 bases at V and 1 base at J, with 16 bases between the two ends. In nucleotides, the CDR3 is TGTGCCACCGATCCTCCCACAGGGAACACTGAAGCTTTCTTT. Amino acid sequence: CATDPPTGNTEAFF.

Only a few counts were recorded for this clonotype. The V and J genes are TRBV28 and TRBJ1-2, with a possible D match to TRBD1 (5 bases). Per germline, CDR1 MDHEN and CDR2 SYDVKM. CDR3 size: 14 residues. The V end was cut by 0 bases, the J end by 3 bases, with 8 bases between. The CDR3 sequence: CASSLWGGYYGYTF. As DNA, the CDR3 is TGTGCCAGCAGTTTATGGGGGGGTTACTATGGCTACACCTTC.

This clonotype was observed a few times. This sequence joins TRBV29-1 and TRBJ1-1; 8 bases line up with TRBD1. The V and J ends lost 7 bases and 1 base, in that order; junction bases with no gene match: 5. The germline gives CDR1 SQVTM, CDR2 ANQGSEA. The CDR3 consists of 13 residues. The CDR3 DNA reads TGCAGCGACATCGGACAGGGGAACACTGAAGCTTTCTTT. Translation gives CSDIGQGNTEAFF.

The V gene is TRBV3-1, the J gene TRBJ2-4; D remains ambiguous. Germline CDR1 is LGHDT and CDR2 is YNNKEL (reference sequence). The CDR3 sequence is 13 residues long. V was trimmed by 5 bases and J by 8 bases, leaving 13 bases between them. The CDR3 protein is CASSKKGVDIQYF. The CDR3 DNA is TGTGCCAGCAGCAAGAAGGGTGTTGACATTCAGTACTTC.

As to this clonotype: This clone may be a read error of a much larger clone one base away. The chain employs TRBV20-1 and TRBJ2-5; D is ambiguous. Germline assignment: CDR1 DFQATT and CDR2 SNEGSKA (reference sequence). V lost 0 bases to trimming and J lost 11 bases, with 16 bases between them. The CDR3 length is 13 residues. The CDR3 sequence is CSARDTAMNEQYF. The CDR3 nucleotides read TGCAGTGCTAGAGATACAGCCATGAATGAGCAGTACTTC.

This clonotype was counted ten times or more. The chain's CDR3 is CASSPGTGNTGELFF. CDR3 DNA: TGTGCCAGCAGTCCGGGGACAGGGAACACCGGGGAGCTGTTTTTT. The chain combines TRBV11-2 with TRBJ2-2, with 8 bases aligning to TRBD1. There are 15 residues in the CDR3. The germline CDR1 and CDR2 sequences are SGHAT and FQNNGV. Germline trimming cut 6 bases from V and 1 base from J; bases unmatched to any gene: 4.

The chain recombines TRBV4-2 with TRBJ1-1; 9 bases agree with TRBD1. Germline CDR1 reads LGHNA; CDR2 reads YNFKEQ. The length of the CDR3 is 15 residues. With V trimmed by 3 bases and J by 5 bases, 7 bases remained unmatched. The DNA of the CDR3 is TGTGCCAGCAGCCAGCGGACAGGGGTTCGAACTGAAGCTTTCTTT. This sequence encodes CASSQRTGVRTEAFF.

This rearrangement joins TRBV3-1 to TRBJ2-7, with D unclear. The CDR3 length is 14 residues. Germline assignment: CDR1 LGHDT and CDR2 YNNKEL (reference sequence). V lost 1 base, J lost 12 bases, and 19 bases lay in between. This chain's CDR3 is CASSQASWKETRYF. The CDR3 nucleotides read TGTGCCAGCAGCCAAGCCAGCTGGAAAGAGACCCGGTACTTC.

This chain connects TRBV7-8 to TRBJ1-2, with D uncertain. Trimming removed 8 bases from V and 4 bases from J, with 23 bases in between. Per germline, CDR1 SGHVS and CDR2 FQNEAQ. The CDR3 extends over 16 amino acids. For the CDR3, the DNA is TGTGCCAGCGAAAGCAATGCAAGTGGATCTCCCTATGGCTACACCTTC. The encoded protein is CASESNASGSPYGYTF.

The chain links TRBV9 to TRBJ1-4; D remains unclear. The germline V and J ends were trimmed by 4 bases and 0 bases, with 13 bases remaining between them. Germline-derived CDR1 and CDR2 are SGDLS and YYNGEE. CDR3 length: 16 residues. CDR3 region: CASSLEVSATNEKLFF. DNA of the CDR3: TGTGCCAGCAGCCTAGAAGTGAGTGCAACTAATGAAAAACTGTTTTTT. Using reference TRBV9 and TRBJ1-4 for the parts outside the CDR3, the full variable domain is DSGVTQTPKHLITATGQRVTLRCSPRSGDLSVYWYQQSLDQGLQFLIQYYNGEERAKGNILERFSAQQFPDLHSELNLSSLELGDSALYFCASSLEVSATNEKLFFGSGTQLSVL.

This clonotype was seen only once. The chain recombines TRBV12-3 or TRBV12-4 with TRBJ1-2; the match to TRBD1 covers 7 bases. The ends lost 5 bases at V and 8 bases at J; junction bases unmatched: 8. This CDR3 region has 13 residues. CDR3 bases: TGTGCCAGCAGTCTCGACAGGGAGGAAGGCTACACCTTC. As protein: CASSLDREEGYTF.